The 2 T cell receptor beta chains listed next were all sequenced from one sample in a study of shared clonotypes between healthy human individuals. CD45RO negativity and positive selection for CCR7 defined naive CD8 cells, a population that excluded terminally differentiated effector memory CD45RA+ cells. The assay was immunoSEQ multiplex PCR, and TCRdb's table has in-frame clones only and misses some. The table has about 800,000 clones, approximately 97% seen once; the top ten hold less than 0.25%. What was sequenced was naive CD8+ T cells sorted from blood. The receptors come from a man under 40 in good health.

The CDR3 DNA sequence: TGTGCCAGCAGTGAAGAAAGGACAGGCGCGTACGAGCAGTACTTC. It is translated as CASSEERTGAYEQYF. The V and J genes are TRBV6-1 and TRBJ2-7, with TRBD1 identical over 7 bases. The CDR3 sequence is 15 residues long. V shed 1 base, J shed 4 bases, and the junction held 7 bases outside the gene matches. Germline V lookup: CDR1 MNHNS, CDR2 SASEGT.

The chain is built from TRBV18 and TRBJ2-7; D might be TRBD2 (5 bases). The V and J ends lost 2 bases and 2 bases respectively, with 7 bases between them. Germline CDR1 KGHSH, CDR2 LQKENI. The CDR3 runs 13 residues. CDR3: CASSPGSAYEQYF. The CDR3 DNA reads TGTGCCAGCTCACCAGGTAGCGCCTACGAGCAGTACTTC.